This T cell receptor (beta chain) was recorded in a study of neurological immune-mediated disorders. One entry per CDR3 protein results from TCRdb running MiXCR on the 5' RACE reads. The sample holds tens of thousands of distinct CDR3 sequences, over 9% seen once. Trimming pared 6 bases from V and 3 bases from J, leaving 9 bases between. This CDR3 has 12 amino acids. Germline CDR1 is MGHRA and CDR2 is YSYEKL. This clonotype showed up many times. What was sequenced was PBMCs. The origin of this receptor is a man in his 70s with HTLV-1-associated myelopathy (HAM/TSP). The V gene is TRBV4-1, the J gene TRBJ2-7, with D possibly TRBD2 on 5 matching bases. CDR3 sequence (DNA): TGCGCCAGCAGTGACCGGGGCTACGAGCAGTACTTC. This encodes CASSDRGYEQYF.